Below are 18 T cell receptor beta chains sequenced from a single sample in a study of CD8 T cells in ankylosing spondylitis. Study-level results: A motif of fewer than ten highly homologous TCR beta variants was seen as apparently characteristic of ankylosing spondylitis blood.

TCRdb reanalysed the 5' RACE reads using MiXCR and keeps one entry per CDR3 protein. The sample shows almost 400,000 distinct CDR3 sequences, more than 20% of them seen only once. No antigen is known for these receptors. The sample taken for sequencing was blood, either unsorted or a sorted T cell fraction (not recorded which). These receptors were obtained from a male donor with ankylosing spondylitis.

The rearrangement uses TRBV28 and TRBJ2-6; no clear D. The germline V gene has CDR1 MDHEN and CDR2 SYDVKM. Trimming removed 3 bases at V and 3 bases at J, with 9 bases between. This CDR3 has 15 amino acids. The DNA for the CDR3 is TGTGCCAGCAGTTTGAGGTTACGTGGGGCCAACGTCCTGACTTTC. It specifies CASSLRLRGANVLTF.

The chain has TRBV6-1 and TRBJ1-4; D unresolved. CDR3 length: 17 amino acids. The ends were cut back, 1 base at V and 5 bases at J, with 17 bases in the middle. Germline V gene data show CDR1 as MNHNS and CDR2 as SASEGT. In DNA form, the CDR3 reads TGTGCCAGCAGTGAAGTGGGAGGGTTGGTTGGAAATGAAAAACTGTTTTTT. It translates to CASSEVGGLVGNEKLFF.

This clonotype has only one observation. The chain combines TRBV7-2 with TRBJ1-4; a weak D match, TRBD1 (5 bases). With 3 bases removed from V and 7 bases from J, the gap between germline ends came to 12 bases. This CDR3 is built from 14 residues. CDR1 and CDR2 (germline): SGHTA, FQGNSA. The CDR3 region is CASSFGAMGEKLFF. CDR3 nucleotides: TGTGCCAGCAGCTTCGGGGCCATGGGTGAAAAACTGTTTTTT.

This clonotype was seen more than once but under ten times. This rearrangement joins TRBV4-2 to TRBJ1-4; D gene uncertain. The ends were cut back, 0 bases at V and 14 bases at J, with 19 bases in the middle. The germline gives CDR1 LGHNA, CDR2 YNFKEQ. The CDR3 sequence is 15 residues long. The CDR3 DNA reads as TGTGCCAGCAGCCAAGATGGTATGCGGGTTAATGTTCTGTTTTTT. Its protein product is CASSQDGMRVNVLFF.

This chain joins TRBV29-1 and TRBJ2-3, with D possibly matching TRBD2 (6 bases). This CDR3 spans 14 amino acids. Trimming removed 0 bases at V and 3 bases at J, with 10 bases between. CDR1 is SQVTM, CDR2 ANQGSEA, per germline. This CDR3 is CSVEEGGRTDTQYF. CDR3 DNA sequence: TGCAGCGTTGAAGAGGGGGGAAGGACAGATACGCAGTATTTT.

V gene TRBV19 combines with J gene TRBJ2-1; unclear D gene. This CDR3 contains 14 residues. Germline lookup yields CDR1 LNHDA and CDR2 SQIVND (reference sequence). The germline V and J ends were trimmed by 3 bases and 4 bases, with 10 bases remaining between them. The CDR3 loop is CASSMGKWYNEQFF. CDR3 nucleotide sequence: TGTGCCAGTAGTATGGGGAAATGGTACAATGAGCAGTTCTTC.

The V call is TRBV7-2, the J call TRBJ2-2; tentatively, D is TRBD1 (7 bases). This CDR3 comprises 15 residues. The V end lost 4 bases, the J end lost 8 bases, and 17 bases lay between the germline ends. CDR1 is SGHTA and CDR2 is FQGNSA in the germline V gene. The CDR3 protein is CASSSRLGGMGELFF. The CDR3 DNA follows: TGTGCCAGCAGCTCAAGACTAGGGGGCATGGGGGAGCTGTTTTTT.

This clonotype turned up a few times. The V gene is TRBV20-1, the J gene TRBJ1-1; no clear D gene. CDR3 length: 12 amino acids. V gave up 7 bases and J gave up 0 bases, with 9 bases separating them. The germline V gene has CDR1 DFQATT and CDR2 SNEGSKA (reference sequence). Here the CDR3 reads CSVTLVNTEAFF. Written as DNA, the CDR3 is TGCAGTGTCACTCTTGTGAACACTGAAGCTTTCTTT.

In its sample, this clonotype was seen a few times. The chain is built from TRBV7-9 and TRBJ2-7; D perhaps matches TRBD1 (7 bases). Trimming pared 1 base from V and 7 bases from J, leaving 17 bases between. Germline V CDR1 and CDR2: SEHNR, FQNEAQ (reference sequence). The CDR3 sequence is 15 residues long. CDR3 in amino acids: CASSLVGQAGREQYF. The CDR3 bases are TGTGCCAGCAGCTTAGTAGGACAGGCGGGGAGGGAGCAGTACTTC.

The CDR3 region has the DNA TGTGCCAGCAGTTTACCTGGGCTAGGGCTCAAAGGGACGCAGTATTTT. Its protein is CASSLPGLGLKGTQYF. The J gene is TRBJ2-3, the V gene TRBV28, with unresolved D. CDR3 size: 16 residues. The germline CDR1 and CDR2 sequences are MDHEN and SYDVKM. Trimming pared 2 bases from V and 9 bases from J, leaving 21 bases between.

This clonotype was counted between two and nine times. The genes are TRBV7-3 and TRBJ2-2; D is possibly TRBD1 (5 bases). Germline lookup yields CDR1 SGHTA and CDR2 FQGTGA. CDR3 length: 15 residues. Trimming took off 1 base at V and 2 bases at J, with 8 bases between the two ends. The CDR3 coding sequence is TGTGCCAGCAGCTTAATGGGGCGCAACACCGGGGAGCTGTTTTTT. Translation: CASSLMGRNTGELFF.

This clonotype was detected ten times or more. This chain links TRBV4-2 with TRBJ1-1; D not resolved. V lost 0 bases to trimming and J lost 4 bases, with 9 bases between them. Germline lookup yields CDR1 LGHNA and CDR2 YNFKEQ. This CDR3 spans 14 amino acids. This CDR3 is CASSQDRLTTEAFF. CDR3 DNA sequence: TGTGCCAGCAGCCAAGATCGCCTGACCACTGAAGCTTTCTTT.

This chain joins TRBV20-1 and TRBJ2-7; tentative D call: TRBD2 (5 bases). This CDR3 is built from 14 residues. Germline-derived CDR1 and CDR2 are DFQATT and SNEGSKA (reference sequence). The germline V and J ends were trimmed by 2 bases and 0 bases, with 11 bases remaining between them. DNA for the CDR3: TGCAGTGCTAGACCGACGGGGTTCTCCTACGAGCAGTACTTC. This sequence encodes CSARPTGFSYEQYF.

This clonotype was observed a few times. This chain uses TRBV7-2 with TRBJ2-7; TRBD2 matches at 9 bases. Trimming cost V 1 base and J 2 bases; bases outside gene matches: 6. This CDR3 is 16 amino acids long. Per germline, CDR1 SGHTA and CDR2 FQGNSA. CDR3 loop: CASSLVAGGPPYEQYF. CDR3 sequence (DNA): TGTGCCAGCAGCTTAGTGGCGGGAGGGCCCCCCTACGAGCAGTACTTC.

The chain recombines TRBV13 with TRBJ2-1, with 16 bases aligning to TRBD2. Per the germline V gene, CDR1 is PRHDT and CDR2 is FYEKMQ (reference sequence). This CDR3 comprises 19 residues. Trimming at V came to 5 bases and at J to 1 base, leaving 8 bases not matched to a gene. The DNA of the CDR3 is TGTGCCAGCAGCCCCACGGGACTAGCGGGAGGGCCGTCCTACAATGAGCAGTTCTTC. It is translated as CASSPTGLAGGPSYNEQFF.

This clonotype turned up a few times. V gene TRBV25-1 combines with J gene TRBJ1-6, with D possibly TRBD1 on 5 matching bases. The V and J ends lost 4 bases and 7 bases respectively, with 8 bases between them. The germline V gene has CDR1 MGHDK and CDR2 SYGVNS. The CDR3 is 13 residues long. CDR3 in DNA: TGTGCCAGCAGTGCCCCAGGGAATTCACCCCTCCACTTT. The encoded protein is CASSAPGNSPLHF.

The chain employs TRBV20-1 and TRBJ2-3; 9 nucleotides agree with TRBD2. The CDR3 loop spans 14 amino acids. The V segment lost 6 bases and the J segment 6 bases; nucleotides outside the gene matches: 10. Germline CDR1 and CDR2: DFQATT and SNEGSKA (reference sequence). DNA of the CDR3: TGCAGTGCCGCAAAAGCGGGAGGTCCTGATACGCAGTATTTT. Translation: CSAAKAGGPDTQYF.

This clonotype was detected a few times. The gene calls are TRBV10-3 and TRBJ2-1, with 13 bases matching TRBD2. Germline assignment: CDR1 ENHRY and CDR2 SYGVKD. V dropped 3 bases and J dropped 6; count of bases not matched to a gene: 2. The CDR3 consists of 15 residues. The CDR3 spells CAISDGLAGVNEQFF. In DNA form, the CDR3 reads TGTGCCATCAGTGACGGACTAGCGGGAGTCAATGAGCAGTTCTTC.